This T cell receptor beta chain comes out of a study of T cell repertoires and Cas9 in healthy adults (dated by TCRdb to between 2017 and 2018). Regarding the complete study: Multi-effector potency, cytotoxicity and lineage determination within the CD4 and CD8 compartments were characterized for SpCas9-reactive T cells. Preexisting T cell immunity against the Streptococcus pyogenes Cas9 nuclease (SpCas9) used in CRISPR gene editing was examined in the study. General conclusions and limits of the study: In vitro, SpCas9-reactive regulatory T cells were reported to reduce the proliferation and function of SpCas9-reactive effector T cells.

All of the donors in the study were healthy humans. In the germline V gene, CDR1 corresponds to KGHSH and CDR2 to LQKENI. The junction shows trimming of 3 bases on V and 0 bases on J, plus 8 bases between the germline ends. The CDR3 goes from the cysteine to the phenylalanine over 14 residues. This entry keeps only the CDR3 DNA: 42 bases, framed from base 1. Libraries were made using the immunoSEQ multiplex PCR assay. TCRdb provides this immuneACCESS table in a form limited to in-frame rearrangements. Some clones are lacking; in checked studies, under half of them reflect an unresolved V gene, and why the rest are absent is not known. This sample comprises some 15,000 clones, approximately 88% of them detected only once. Jointly, the top ten make up roughly 2% of the sample. About this clone itself: Its antigen is still unknown. Base qualities are missing; no much larger clone stands one base away.

Here the chain combines TRBV18 and TRBJ1-2; TRBD1 might be the D gene, on 5 matching bases. The clonotype originates from a human donor in good health. Sequenced sample: Tregs (CD4+, CD25+, CD127-, CD137-, CD154-) from PBMCs; culture status not recorded. The CDR3 loop reads CASSPQGANYGYTF. The sequenced DNA: TGTGCCAGCTCACCCCAGGGAGCTAACTATGGCTACACCTTC.